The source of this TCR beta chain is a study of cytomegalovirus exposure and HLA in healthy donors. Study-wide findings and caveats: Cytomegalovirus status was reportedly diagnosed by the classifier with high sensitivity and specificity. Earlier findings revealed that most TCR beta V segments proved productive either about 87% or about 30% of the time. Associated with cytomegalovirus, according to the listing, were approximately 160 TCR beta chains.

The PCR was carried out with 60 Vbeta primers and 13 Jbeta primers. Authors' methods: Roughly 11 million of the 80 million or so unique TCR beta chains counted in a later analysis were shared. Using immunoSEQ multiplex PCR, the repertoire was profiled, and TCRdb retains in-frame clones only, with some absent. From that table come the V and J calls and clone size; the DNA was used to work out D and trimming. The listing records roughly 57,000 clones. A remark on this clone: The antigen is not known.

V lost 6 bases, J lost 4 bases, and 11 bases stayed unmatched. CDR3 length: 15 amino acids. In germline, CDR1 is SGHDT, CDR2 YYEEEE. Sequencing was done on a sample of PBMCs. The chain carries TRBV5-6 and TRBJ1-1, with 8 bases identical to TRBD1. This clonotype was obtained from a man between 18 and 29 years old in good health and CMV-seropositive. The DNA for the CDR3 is TGTGCCAGCACCCTGTTAGGGCAGGGGGCCACTGAAGCTTTCTTT. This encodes CASTLLGQGATEAFF.